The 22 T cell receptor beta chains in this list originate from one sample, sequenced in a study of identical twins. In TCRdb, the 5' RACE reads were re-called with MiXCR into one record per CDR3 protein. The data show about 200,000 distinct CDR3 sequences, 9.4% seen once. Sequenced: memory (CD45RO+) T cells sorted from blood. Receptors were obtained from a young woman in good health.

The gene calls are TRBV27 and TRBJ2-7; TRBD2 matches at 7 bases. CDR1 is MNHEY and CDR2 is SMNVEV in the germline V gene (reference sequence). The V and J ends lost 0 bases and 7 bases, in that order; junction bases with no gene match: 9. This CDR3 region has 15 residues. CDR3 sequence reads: CASSLSMGGEGEQYF. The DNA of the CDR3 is TGTGCCAGCAGTTTATCGATGGGGGGGGAAGGAGAGCAGTACTTC.

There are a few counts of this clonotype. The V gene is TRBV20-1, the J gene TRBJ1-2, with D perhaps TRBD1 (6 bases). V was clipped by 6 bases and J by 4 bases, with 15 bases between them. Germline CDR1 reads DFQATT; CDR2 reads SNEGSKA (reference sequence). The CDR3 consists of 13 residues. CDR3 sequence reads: CSARGTPLYGYTF. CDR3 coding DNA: TGCAGTGCCCGCGGGACACCACTCTATGGCTACACCTTC.

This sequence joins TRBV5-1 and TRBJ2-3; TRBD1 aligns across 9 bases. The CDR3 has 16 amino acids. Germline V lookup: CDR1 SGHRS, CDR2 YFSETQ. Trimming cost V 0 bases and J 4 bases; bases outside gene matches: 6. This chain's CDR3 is CASSLGDRVNADTQYF. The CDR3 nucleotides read TGCGCCAGCAGCTTGGGGGACAGGGTAAACGCAGATACGCAGTATTTT.

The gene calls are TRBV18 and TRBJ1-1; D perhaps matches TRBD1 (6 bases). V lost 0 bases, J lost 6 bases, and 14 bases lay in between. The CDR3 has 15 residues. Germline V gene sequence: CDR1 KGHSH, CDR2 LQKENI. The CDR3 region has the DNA TGTGCCAGCTCACCACCCAGAGGAGCAGGGGCTGAAGCTTTCTTT. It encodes CASSPPRGAGAEAFF.

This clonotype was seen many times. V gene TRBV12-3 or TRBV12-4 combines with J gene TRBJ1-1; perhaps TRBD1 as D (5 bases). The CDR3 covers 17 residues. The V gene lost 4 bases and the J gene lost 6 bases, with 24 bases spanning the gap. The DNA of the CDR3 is TGTGCCAGCAGTTCTAGGGACGGGGGTTTTAGACGGGCTGAAGCTTTCTTT. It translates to CASSSRDGGFRRAEAFF.

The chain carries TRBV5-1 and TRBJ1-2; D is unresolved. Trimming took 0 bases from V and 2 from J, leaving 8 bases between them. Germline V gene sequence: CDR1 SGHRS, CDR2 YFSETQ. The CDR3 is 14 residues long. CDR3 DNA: TGCGCCAGCAGCTTGGACAGAACAAACTATGGCTACACCTTC. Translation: CASSLDRTNYGYTF.

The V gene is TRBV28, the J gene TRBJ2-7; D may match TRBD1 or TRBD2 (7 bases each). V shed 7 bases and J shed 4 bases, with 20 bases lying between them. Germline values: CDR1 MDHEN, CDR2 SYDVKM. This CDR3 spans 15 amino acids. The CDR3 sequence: CASTTRAGQLYEQYF. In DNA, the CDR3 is TGTGCCAGCACCACGAGAGCGGGACAGCTTTACGAGCAGTACTTC.

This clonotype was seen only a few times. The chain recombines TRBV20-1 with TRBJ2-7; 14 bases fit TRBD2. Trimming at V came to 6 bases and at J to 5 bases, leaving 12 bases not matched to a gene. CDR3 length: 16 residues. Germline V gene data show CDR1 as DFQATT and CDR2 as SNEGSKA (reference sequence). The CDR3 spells CSAPGLAGVGVHEQYF. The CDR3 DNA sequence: TGCAGTGCCCCGGGACTAGCGGGGGTTGGGGTCCACGAGCAGTACTTC.

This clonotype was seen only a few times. The CDR3 nucleotides are TGCAGTGCCGAGTGGAGGGGCCAAGAGACCCAGTACTTC. It specifies CSAEWRGQETQYF. This rearrangement joins TRBV20-1 to TRBJ2-5; D may be TRBD2 (6 bases). Trimming took off 6 bases at V and 1 base at J, with 12 bases between the two ends. Germline CDR1 is DFQATT and CDR2 is SNEGSKA (reference sequence). The CDR3 length is 13 residues.

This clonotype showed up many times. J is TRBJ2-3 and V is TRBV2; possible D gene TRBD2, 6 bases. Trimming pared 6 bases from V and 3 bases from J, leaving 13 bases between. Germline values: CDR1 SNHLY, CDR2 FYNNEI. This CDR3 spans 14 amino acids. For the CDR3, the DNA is TGTGCCAGCAGCAGTAGCGGAGGGACAGATACGCAGTATTTT. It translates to CASSSSGGTDTQYF. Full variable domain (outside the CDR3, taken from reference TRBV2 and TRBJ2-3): EPEVTQTPSHQVTQMGQEVILRCVPISNHLYFYWYRQILGQKVEFLVSFYNNEISEKSEIFDDQFSVERPDGSNFTLKIRSTKLEDSAMYFCASSSSGGTDTQYFGPGTRLTVL.

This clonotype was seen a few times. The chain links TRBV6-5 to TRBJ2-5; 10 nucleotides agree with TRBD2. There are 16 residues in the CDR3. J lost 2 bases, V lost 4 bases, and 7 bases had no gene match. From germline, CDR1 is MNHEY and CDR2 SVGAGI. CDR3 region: CASSFKRGGRQETQYF. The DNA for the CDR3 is TGTGCCAGCAGTTTCAAGCGGGGGGGCCGGCAAGAGACCCAGTACTTC.

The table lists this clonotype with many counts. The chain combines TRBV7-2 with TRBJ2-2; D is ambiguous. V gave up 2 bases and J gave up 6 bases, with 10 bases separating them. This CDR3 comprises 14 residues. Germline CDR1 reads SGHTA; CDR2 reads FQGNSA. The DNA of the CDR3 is TGTGCCAGCAGCTTATTATTGGGTTCCGGGGAGCTGTTTTTT. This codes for CASSLLLGSGELFF.

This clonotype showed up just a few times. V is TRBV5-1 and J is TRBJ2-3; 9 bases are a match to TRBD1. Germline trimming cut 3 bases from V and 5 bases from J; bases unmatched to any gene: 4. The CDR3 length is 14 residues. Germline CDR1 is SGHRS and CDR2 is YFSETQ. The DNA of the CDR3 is TGCGCCAGCAGCTCACAGGGGGCCGGAGATACGCAGTATTTT. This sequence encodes CASSSQGAGDTQYF. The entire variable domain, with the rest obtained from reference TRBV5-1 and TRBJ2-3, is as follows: KAGVTQTPRYLIKTRGQQVTLSCSPISGHRSVSWYQQTPGQGLQFLFEYFSETQRNKGNFPGRFSGRQFSNSRSEMNVSTLELGDSALYLCASSSQGAGDTQYFGPGTRLTVL.

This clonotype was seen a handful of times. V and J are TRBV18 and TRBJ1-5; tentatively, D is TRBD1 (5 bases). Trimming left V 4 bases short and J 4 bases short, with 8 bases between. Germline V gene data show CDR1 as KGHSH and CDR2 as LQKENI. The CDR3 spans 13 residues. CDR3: CASSLQENQPQHF. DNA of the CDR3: TGTGCCAGCTCACTACAGGAGAATCAGCCCCAGCATTTT.

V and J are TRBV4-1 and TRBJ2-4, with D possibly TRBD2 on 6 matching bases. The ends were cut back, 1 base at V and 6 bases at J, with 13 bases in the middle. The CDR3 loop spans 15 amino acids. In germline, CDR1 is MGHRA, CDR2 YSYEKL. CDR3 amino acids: CASSQVGGERNIQYF. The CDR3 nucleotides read TGCGCCAGCAGCCAAGTGGGGGGAGAAAGAAACATTCAGTACTTC.

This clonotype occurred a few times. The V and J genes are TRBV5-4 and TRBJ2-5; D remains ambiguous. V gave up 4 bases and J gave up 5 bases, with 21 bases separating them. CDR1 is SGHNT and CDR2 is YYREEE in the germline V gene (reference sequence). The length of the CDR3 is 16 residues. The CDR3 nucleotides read TGTGCCAGCAGCCCCCCCGTCGGATCCGGGTGGGAGACCCAGTACTTC. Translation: CASSPPVGSGWETQYF.

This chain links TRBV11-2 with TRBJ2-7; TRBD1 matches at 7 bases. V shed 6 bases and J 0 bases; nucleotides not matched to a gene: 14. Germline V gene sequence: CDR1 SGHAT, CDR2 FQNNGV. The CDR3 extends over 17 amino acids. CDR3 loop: CASREAPDRARSYEQYF. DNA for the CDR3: TGTGCCAGCAGAGAAGCCCCCGACAGGGCCCGCTCCTACGAGCAGTACTTC.

The chain's CDR3 is CASSSFGTEVKALHF. In nucleotides, the CDR3 is TGTGCCAGCAGCTCTTTTGGGACAGAGGTTAAAGCCCTCCACTTT. V gene TRBV7-6 combines with J gene TRBJ1-6; the match to TRBD1 covers 7 bases. Germline V lookup: CDR1 SGHVS, CDR2 FNYEAQ. The CDR3 totals 15 residues. V lost 4 bases and J lost 14; bases outside the gene matches: 14.

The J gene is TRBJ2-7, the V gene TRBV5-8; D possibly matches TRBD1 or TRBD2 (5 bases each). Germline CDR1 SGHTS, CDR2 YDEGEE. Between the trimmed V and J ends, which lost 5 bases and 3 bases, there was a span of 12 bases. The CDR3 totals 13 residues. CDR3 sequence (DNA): TGTGCCAGCAGACCGGGACCCCACTACGAGCAGTACTTC. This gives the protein CASRPGPHYEQYF.

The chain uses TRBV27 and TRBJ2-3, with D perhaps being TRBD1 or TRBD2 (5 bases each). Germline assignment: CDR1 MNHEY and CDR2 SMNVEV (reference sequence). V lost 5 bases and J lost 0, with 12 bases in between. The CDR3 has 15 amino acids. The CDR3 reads CASSRDARSTDTQYF. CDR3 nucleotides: TGTGCCAGCAGTAGGGACGCCCGAAGCACAGATACGCAGTATTTT.

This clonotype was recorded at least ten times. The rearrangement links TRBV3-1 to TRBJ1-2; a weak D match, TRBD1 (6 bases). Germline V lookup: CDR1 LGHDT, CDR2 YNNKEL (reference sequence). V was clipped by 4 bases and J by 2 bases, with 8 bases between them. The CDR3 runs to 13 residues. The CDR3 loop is CASSLTGNYGYTF. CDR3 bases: TGTGCCAGCAGCCTAACAGGGAACTATGGCTACACCTTC.

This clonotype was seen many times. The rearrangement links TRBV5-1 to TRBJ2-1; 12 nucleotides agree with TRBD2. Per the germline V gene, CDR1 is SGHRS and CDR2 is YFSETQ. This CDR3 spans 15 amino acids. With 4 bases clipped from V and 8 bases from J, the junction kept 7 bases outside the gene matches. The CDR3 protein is CASSTGLAGLDEQFF. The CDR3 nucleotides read TGCGCCAGCAGCACCGGACTAGCGGGGCTCGATGAGCAGTTCTTC.